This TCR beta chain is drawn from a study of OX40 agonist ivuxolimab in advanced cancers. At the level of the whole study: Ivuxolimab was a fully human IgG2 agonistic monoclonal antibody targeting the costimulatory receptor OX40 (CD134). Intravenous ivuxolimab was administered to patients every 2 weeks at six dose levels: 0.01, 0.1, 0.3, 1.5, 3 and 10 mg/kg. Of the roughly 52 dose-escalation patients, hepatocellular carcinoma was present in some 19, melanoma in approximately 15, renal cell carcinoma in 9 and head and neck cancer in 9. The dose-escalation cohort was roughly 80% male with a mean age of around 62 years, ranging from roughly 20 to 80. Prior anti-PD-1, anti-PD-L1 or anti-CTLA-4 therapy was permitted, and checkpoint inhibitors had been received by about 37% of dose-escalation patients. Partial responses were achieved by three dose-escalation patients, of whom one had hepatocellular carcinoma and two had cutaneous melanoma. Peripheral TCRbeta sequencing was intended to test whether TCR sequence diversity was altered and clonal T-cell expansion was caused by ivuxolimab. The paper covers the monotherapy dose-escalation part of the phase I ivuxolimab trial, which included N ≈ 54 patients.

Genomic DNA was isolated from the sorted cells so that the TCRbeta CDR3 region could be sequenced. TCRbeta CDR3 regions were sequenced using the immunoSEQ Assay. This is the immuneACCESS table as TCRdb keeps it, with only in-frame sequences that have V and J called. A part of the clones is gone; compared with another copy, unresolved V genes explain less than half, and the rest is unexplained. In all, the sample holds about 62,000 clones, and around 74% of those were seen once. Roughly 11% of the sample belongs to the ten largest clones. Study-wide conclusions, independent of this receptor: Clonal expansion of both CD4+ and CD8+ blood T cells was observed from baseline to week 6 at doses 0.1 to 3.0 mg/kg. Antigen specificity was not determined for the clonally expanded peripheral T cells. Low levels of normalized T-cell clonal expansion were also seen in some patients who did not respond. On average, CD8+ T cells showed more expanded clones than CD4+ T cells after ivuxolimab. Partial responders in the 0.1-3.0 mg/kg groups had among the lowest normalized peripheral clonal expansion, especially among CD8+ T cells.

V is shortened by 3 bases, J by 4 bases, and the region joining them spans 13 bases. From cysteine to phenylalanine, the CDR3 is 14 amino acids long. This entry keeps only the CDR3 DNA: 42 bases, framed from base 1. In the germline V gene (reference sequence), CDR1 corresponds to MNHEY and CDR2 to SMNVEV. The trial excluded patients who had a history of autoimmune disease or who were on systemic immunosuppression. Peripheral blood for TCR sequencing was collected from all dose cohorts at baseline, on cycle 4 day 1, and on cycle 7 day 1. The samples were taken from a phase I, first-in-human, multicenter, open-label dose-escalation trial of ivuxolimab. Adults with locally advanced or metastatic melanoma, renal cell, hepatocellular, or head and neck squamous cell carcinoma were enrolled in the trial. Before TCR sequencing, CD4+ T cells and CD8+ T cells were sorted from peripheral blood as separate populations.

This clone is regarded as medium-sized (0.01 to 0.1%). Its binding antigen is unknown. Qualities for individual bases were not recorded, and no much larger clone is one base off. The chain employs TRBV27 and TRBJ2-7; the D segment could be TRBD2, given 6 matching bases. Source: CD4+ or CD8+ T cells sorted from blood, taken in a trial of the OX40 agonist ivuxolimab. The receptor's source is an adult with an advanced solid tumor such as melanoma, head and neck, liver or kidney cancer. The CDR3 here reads CASSFGGTPYEQYF. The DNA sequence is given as TGTGCCAGCAGTTTTGGGGGGACCCCTTACGAGCAGTACTTC.